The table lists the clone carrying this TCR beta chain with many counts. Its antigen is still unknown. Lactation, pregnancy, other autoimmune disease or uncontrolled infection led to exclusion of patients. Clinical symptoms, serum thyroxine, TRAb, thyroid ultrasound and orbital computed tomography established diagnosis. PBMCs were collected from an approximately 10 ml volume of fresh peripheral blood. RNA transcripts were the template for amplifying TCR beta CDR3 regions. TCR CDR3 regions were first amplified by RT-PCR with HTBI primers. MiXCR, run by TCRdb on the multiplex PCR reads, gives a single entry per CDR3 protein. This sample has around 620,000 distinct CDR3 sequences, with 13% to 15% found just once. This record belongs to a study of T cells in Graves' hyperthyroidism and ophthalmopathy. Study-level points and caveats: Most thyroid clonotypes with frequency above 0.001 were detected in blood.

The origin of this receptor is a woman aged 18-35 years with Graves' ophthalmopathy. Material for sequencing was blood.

The CDR3 DNA is TGTGCCAGCAGCTTAGCGGGGGAGGGAAGCACTGAAGCTTTCTTT. Protein: CASSLAGEGSTEAFF. The chain couples TRBV7-9 to TRBJ1-1; TRBD1 is a possible D gene (5 bases). Trimming removed 0 bases from V and 4 bases from J, with 12 bases in between. There are 15 residues in the CDR3. CDR1 and CDR2 from the germline V gene are SEHNR and FQNEAQ (reference sequence). Full variable domain (missing parts from reference TRBV7-9 and TRBJ1-1): DTGVSQNPRHKITKRGQNVTFRCDPISEHNRLYWYRQTLGQGPEFLTYFQNEAQLEKSRLLSDRFSAERPKGSFSTLEIQRTEQGDSAMYLCASSLAGEGSTEAFFGQGTRLTVV.